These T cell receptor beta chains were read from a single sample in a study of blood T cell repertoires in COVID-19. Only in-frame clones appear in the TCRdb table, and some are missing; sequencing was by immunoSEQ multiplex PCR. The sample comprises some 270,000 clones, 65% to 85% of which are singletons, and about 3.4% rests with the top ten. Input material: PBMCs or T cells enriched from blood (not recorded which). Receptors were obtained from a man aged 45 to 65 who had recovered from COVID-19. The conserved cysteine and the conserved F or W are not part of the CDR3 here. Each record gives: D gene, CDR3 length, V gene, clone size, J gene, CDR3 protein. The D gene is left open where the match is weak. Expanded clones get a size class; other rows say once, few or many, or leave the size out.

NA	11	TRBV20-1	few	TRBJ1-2	SASTGRLLGYT
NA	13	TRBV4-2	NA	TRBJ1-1	ASSQDGVGDTEAF
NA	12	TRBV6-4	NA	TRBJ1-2	ASTPGRENYGYT
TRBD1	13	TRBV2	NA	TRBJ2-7	ASSEGTGGSYEQY
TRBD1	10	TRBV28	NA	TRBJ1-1	ASNRGPTEAF
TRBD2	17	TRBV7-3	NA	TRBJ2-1	ASSLMIGVGLASGDEQF
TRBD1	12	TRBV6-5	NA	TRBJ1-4	ASTPPGGNEKLF
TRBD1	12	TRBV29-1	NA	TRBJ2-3	SVQGQGTRDTQY
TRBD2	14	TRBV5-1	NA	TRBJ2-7	ASSFVAGGISYEQY
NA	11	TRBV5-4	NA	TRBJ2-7	ASSLATGQEQY
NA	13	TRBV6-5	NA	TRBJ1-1	ASNPEGRRNTEAF
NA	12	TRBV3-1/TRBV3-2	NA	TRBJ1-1	ASDTQGKNTEAF
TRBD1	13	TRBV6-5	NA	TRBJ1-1	ASRPNRGRNTEAF
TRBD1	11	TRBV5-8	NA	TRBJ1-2	ASSNQGAWGYT
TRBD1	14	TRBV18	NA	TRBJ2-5	ASSLKRGQGQETQY
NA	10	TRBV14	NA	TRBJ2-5	ASSRTPETQY
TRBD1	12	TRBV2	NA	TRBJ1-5	ASRTGTANQPQH
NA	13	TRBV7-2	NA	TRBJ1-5	ASSLARAGNQPQH
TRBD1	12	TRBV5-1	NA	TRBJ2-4	ASSYLADRVIQY
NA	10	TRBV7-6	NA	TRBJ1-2	ASSLDGGGYT
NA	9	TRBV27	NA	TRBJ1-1	ASIRGTEAF
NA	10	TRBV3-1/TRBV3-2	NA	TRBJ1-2	ASSQGQRGYT
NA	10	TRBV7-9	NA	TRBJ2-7	ASSRHSTEQY
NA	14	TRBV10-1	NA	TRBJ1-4	ASRKAGGATNEKLF
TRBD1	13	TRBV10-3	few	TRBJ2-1	AISPGTGDYNEQF
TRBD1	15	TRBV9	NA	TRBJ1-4	ASSAVGTGEASRKLF
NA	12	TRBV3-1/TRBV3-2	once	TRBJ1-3	ASSQINGGNTIY
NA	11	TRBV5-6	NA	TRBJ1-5	ASSFRREQPQH
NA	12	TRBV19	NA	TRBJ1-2	ASIREGSNYGYT
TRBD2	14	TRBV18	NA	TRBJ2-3	ASSPRLAGERGTQY
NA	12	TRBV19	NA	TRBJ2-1	ASSLTPSGNEQF
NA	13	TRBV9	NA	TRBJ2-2	ASSVGTVSTGELF
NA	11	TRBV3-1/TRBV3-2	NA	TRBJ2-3	ASSQLFTDTQY
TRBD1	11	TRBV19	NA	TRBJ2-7	ASRAGQGYEQY
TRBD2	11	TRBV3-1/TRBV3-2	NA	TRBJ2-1	ASSRTSVGEQF
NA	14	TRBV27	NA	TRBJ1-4	ASSLQGRGLNEKLF
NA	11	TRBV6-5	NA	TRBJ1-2	ASSRESLSGYT
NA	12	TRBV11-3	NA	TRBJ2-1	ASSLVRGHNEQF
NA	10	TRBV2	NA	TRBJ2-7	ASSDGDYEQY
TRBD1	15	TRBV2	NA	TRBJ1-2	ASSRTGGASGGYGYT
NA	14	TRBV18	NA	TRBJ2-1	ASSRPQAGVYNEQF
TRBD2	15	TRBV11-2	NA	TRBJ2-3	ASSFFFSLAGADTQY